Following are 17 T cell receptor beta chains from one sample sequenced in a study of blood T cell repertoires in COVID-19. Assay used: immunoSEQ multiplex PCR; TCRdb lists only in-frame clones, some missing. Of a few hundred thousand clones in the sample, 86% were seen once. What was sequenced was peripheral blood. The receptors were sampled from a man between 18 and 35 years old with active or convalescent COVID-19.

This rearrangement joins TRBV6-6 to TRBJ2-7; the match to TRBD1 covers 9 bases. The CDR3 has 15 amino acids. V lost 0 bases to trimming and J lost 6 bases; unmatched junction nucleotides: 6. Germline CDR1 and CDR2: MNHNY and SVGAGI (reference sequence). In DNA form, the CDR3 reads TGTGCCAGCAGTTACTCGTCACAGGGGGCGAGCGAGCAGTACTTC. Translation gives CASSYSSQGASEQYF.

The chain carries TRBV30 and TRBJ2-3, with D unresolved. Germline assignment: CDR1 GTSNPN and CDR2 SVGIG (reference sequence). Trimming left V 4 bases short and J 8 bases short, with 10 bases between. The CDR3 contains 11 residues. Here the CDR3 reads CAWTKQPTQYF. Written as DNA, the CDR3 is TGTGCCTGGACGAAACAACCTACGCAGTATTTT.

The genes are TRBV5-4 and TRBJ2-5, with 15 nucleotides matching TRBD2. CDR1 is SGHNT and CDR2 is YYREEE in the germline V gene (reference sequence). The CDR3 has 20 amino acids. With 4 bases clipped from V and 5 bases from J, the junction kept 18 bases outside the gene matches. The DNA of the CDR3 is TGTGCCAGCAGCCACTTATTTTCCGGGACTAGCGGGGGGCCCGGCGAGACCCAGTACTTC. The encoded protein is CASSHLFSGTSGGPGETQYF.

The chain uses TRBV15 and TRBJ1-4; a possible D gene is TRBD1 (5 bases). CDR3 length: 14 amino acids. Germline V gives CDR1 LNHNV, CDR2 YYDKDF (reference sequence). Between the trimmed V and J ends, which lost 0 bases and 10 bases, there was a span of 12 bases. The CDR3 nucleotides are TGTGCCACCAGCAGAGAATCAGGGCCCCGAAAACTGTTTTTT. This gives the protein CATSRESGPRKLFF.

V and J are TRBV5-5 and TRBJ2-5, with a possible D match to TRBD1 (5 bases). This CDR3 contains 15 residues. Deletions cut 4 bases from V and 1 base from J, with 14 bases between. Germline CDR1 is SGHKS and CDR2 is YYEKEE (reference sequence). The CDR3 is CASSTGWAVQETQYF. The CDR3, as DNA: TGTGCCAGCAGCACAGGTTGGGCCGTCCAAGAGACCCAGTACTTC.

This chain joins TRBV30 and TRBJ1-2; 10 positions match TRBD1. Germline CDR1 reads GTSNPN; CDR2 reads SVGIG (reference sequence). The CDR3 is 13 residues long. V dropped 0 bases and J dropped 8; count of bases not matched to a gene: 3. The CDR3 protein is CAWSVGTGVGYTF. CDR3 in DNA: TGTGCCTGGAGTGTTGGGACAGGGGTGGGCTACACCTTC.

This rearrangement joins TRBV6-2 or TRBV6-3 to TRBJ2-1; D is perhaps TRBD1 (6 bases). V dropped 5 bases and J dropped 1 base, with 21 bases sitting between them. Germline V gene data show CDR1 as MNHEY and CDR2 as SVGEGT. This CDR3 is 18 amino acids long. The CDR3 DNA reads as TGTGCCAGCAGTATATGGGGGATCCGAGGACAGTCCTACAATGAGCAGTTCTTC. This gives the protein CASSIWGIRGQSYNEQFF.

The CDR3 loop reads CARALARGFGTEAFF. DNA of the CDR3: TGTGCCAGGGCGTTGGCTAGGGGGTTTGGCACTGAAGCTTTCTTT. The V call is TRBV6-6, the J call TRBJ1-1; tentative D call: TRBD1 (6 bases). Trimming removed 9 bases from V and 4 bases from J, with 21 bases in between. The CDR3 loop spans 15 amino acids. Germline V gives CDR1 MNHNY, CDR2 SVGAGI (reference sequence).

A note on this clone: Since a much larger clone is just one base distant, this may be a read error. The V gene is TRBV9, the J gene TRBJ2-2; 11 bases fit TRBD2. This CDR3 has 15 residues. Germline assignment: CDR1 SGDLS and CDR2 YYNGEE. Losses at the gene ends were 5 bases for V and 1 base for J; bases not matched to a gene: 1. DNA for the CDR3: TGTGCCAGCAGAGGGACTAGCGGGAACACCGGGGAGCTGTTTTTT. Its protein product is CASRGTSGNTGELFF.

The V gene is TRBV27, the J gene TRBJ2-2, with TRBD2 as a possible D gene (5 bases). The CDR3 totals 14 residues. Germline assignment: CDR1 MNHEY and CDR2 SMNVEV (reference sequence). V was shortened by 2 bases and J by 5 bases, with 9 bases between the two germline ends. The CDR3 coding sequence is TGTGCCAGCAGTTTAAACGGCGGGACCGGGGAGCTGTTTTTT. It codes for CASSLNGGTGELFF.

The chain couples TRBV2 to TRBJ1-1; 8 nucleotides line up with TRBD1. CDR3 length equals 14 residues. Germline V gives CDR1 SNHLY, CDR2 FYNNEI. Germline trimming cut 5 bases from V and 4 bases from J; bases unmatched to any gene: 6. The CDR3 spells CASSLQGESTEAFF. The CDR3, as DNA: TGTGCCAGCAGTTTACAGGGGGAGAGCACTGAAGCTTTCTTT. The whole variable domain, filled in from reference TRBV2 and TRBJ1-1, reads EPEVTQTPSHQVTQMGQEVILRCVPISNHLYFYWYRQILGQKVEFLVSFYNNEISEKSEIFDDQFSVERPDGSNFTLKIRSTKLEDSAMYFCASSLQGESTEAFFGQGTRLTVV.

The chain carries TRBV11-2 and TRBJ1-3; 11 bases map to TRBD1. CDR3 size: 17 residues. V lost 2 bases and J lost 2; bases outside the gene matches: 5. CDR1 SGHAT and CDR2 FQNNGV come from the germline V gene. The CDR3 loop reads CASSLRGQGGPGNTIYF. CDR3 DNA sequence: TGTGCCAGCAGCTTACGGGGACAGGGGGGGCCTGGAAACACCATATATTTT.

This chain connects TRBV6-5 to TRBJ1-6; 9 nucleotides align to TRBD1. This CDR3 is built from 15 residues. The V gene end was trimmed by 5 bases and the J gene end by 7 bases; junction bases not matched to a gene: 6. Germline V lookup: CDR1 MNHEY, CDR2 SVGAGI. The CDR3 loop is CASSPRDRENSPLHF. The CDR3, as DNA: TGTGCCAGCAGTCCGCGGGACAGGGAGAATTCACCCCTCCACTTT.

J is TRBJ1-2 and V is TRBV12-5; D remains ambiguous. The V end was cut by 6 bases, the J end by 6 bases, with 14 bases between. Germline lookup yields CDR1 LGHNT and CDR2 FRNRAP. The length of the CDR3 is 13 residues. CDR3 in DNA: TGTGCTAGTGGCCCACGTCGTGAGGATGGCTACACCTTC. Translation gives CASGPRREDGYTF.

The CDR3 nucleotides are TGTGCCTGGAGTGTACAGGGTAATGAAAAACTGTTTTTT. Translated: CAWSVQGNEKLFF. V usage is TRBV30 and J usage is TRBJ1-4; weak D call: TRBD1 (6 bases). The CDR3 extends over 13 amino acids. V dropped 0 bases and J dropped 4 bases, with 6 bases sitting between them. CDR1 and CDR2 from the germline V gene are GTSNPN and SVGIG (reference sequence). The full variable domain, with the rest looked up from reference TRBV30 and TRBJ1-4, is SQTIHQWPATLVQPVGSPLSLECTVEGTSNPNLYWYRQAAGRGLQLLFYSVGIGQISSEVPQNLSASRPQDRQFILSSKKLLLSDSGFYLCAWSVQGNEKLFFGSGTQLSVL.

This clone has just one count. The gene calls are TRBV21-1 and TRBJ2-7; the table's D call, TRBD2, has no DNA check behind it. TRBV21-1 is a known pseudogene. The CDR3 is made up of 11 amino acids. CDR3 sequence reads: CAWSGPYEQYF. In DNA form, the CDR3 reads TGTGCCTGGAGCGGGCCTTACGAGCAGTACTTC.

This chain joins TRBV30 and TRBJ2-4; D possibly corresponds to TRBD2 (6 bases). This CDR3 region has 15 residues. Trimming removed 8 bases from V and 2 bases from J, with 19 bases in between. Germline V gene lookup returns CDR1 GTSNPN and CDR2 SVGIG (reference sequence). DNA of the CDR3: TGTGCCGCAGTCAGGGACTCCCCAACCAAAAACATTCAGTACTTC. It translates to CAAVRDSPTKNIQYF.